This TCR beta chain originates from a study of shared clonotypes between healthy human individuals. Naivety among CD8 cells was defined by CD45RO negativity and positive CCR7 selection, thereby excluding terminally differentiated effector memory CD45RA+ cells. This CDR3 has 13 amino acids. Germline V gene lookup returns CDR1 MDHEN and CDR2 SYDVKM. V lost 6 bases and J 2 bases, leaving 8 bases between the germline ends. Only in-frame clones appear in the TCRdb table, and some are missing; sequencing was by immunoSEQ multiplex PCR. The sample has about 2,200,000 clones, just over 90% seen once. This TCR was recovered from a man between 18 and 35 years old in good health. Some clones in this sample may be carry-over from other donors' samples. The V gene is TRBV28, the J gene TRBJ2-1; a weak D match, TRBD2 (5 bases). Sequencing input: naive CD8+ T cells from PBMCs. The CDR3 protein is CASRSGTYNEQFF. The DNA for the CDR3 is TGTGCCAGCAGGTCCGGGACCTACAATGAGCAGTTCTTC.